Following are 15 T cell receptor beta chains from one sample sequenced in a study of T-cell reconstitution after alpha-beta-depleted transplantation in children. This sample's TCRbeta library carried unique molecular identifier barcodes. TCRdb reprocessed the PCR reads with MiXCR, giving one entry per CDR3 protein. The sample contains about 240,000 distinct CDR3 sequences, 12% of which appear only once. The sequencing used PBMCs from the stem cell graft donor, collected from the stem cell graft. The receptors derive from a human donor who donated a stem cell graft to a child with acute lymphoblastic leukemia.

The rearrangement links TRBV3-1 to TRBJ2-7; D call uncertain. Between the trimmed V and J ends, which lost 2 bases and 6 bases, there was a span of 11 bases. This CDR3 is 13 amino acids long. Germline CDR1 reads LGHDT; CDR2 reads YNNKEL (reference sequence). The CDR3 sequence is CASSQSWAGEQYF. Here the CDR3 DNA reads TGTGCCAGCAGCCAATCGTGGGCAGGCGAGCAGTACTTC.

With regard to this clonotype: A much larger clone sits a single nucleotide away, making a read error possible. The chain employs TRBV4-2 and TRBJ2-7; no clear D. The germline gives CDR1 LGHNA, CDR2 YNFKEQ. The CDR3 sequence is 14 residues long. The CDR3 nucleotides are TGTGCCAGCATCCAAGAGTGGAACAGCGACGAGCAGTACTTC. Protein sequence: CASIQEWNSDEQYF.

In this sample, this clonotype turned up many times. The chain uses TRBV20-1 and TRBJ2-7; a possible D gene is TRBD2 (5 bases). V lost 1 base and J lost 6, with 19 bases in between. The CDR3 is 15 residues long. Germline values: CDR1 DFQATT, CDR2 SNEGSKA (reference sequence). The CDR3 DNA reads as TGCAGTGCTAGAGGGCCCGGACCCCGCGGAGGCGAGCAGTACTTC. This codes for CSARGPGPRGGEQYF.

This clonotype occurred many times. The J gene is TRBJ1-5, the V gene TRBV7-9, with D unclear. The germline V gene has CDR1 SEHNR and CDR2 FQNEAQ (reference sequence). The V end lost 4 bases, the J end lost 5 bases, and 9 bases lay between the germline ends. This CDR3 has 13 residues. DNA for the CDR3: TGTGCCAGCAGCTCCGGACGAGATCAGCCCCAGCATTTT. It yields the protein CASSSGRDQPQHF.

There are many counts of this clonotype. The chain links TRBV6-2 or TRBV6-3 to TRBJ1-2, with D possibly TRBD1 on 5 matching bases. The CDR3 has 15 residues. Germline loops: CDR1 MNHEY, CDR2 SVGEGT. V was shortened by 7 bases and J by 6 bases, with 21 bases between the two germline ends. CDR3 protein: CASTWDVQTHDGYTF. The CDR3 DNA reads TGTGCCAGCACCTGGGACGTCCAAACCCATGATGGCTACACCTTC.

This clonotype was observed at least ten times. The J gene is TRBJ2-3, the V gene TRBV18, with 8 bases aligning to TRBD1. This CDR3 has 16 amino acids. Germline V gives CDR1 KGHSH, CDR2 LQKENI. Unmatched junction bases numbered 6, after V lost 0 bases and J lost 4 bases. The CDR3 nucleotides are TGTGCCAGCTCACCACCGGGGACAGGCAGAGCAGATACGCAGTATTTT. This codes for CASSPPGTGRADTQYF. The full variable domain, rest sourced from reference TRBV18 and TRBJ2-3, is NAGVMQNPRHLVRRRGQEARLRCSPMKGHSHVYWYRQLPEEGLKFMVYLQKENIIDESGMPKERFSAEFPKEGPSILRIQQVVRGDSAAYFCASSPPGTGRADTQYFGPGTRLTVL.

The chain links TRBV10-3 to TRBJ2-5; maybe TRBD1 (6 bases). Trimming took 8 bases from V and 4 from J, leaving 14 bases between them. The length of the CDR3 is 13 residues. Germline-derived CDR1 and CDR2 are ENHRY and SYGVKD. The CDR3 nucleotides read TGTGCCATCTCCGGGACAAGCTCAGAGACCCAGTACTTC. Translation: CAISGTSSETQYF.

This chain uses TRBV7-8 with TRBJ1-5; D is perhaps TRBD1 (5 bases). The CDR3 spans 16 residues. V dropped 1 base and J dropped 1 base, with 11 bases sitting between them. In germline, CDR1 is SGHVS, CDR2 FQNEAQ. The CDR3 protein is CASSLEGWTSNQPQHF. CDR3 DNA sequence: TGTGCCAGCAGCTTAGAAGGGTGGACAAGCAATCAGCCCCAGCATTTT. Full variable domain (remainder filled in from reference TRBV7-8 and TRBJ1-5): GAGVSQSPRYKVAKRGQDVALRCDPISGHVSLFWYQQALGQGPEFLTYFQNEAQLDKSGLPSDRFFAERPEGSVSTLKIQRTQQEDSAVYLCASSLEGWTSNQPQHFGDGTRLSIL.

This clonotype was recorded at least ten times. The chain joins TRBV12-3 or TRBV12-4 to TRBJ1-5; the D is unclear. Trimming removed 5 bases at V and 3 bases at J, with 5 bases between. The CDR3 totals 12 residues. Here the CDR3 reads CASSPNNQPQHF. DNA of the CDR3: TGTGCCAGCAGTCCCAACAATCAGCCCCAGCATTTT.

In this sample, this clonotype turned up many times. This rearrangement joins TRBV9 to TRBJ2-5; D is possibly TRBD1 (5 bases). The germline V and J ends were trimmed by 0 bases and 5 bases, with 14 bases remaining between them. Germline CDR1 SGDLS, CDR2 YYNGEE. The CDR3 extends over 15 amino acids. The CDR3 protein is CASSVGQGLRETQYF. The CDR3 DNA sequence: TGTGCCAGCAGCGTAGGCCAGGGATTAAGGGAGACCCAGTACTTC. The entire variable domain, with the rest obtained from reference TRBV9 and TRBJ2-5, is as follows: DSGVTQTPKHLITATGQRVTLRCSPRSGDLSVYWYQQSLDQGLQFLIQYYNGEERAKGNILERFSAQQFPDLHSELNLSSLELGDSALYFCASSVGQGLRETQYFGPGTRLLVL.

This clonotype was picked up many times. The V call is TRBV7-2, the J call TRBJ1-2; D remains ambiguous. Germline CDR1 reads SGHTA; CDR2 reads FQGNSA. The CDR3 extends over 14 amino acids. The V gene lost 3 bases and the J gene lost 4 bases, with 12 bases spanning the gap. Written as DNA, the CDR3 is TGTGCCAGCAGCTTCGCCGGGATTTCCTATGGCTACACCTTC. Translation: CASSFAGISYGYTF.

This clonotype was observed many times. This chain uses TRBV6-5 with TRBJ1-1; TRBD1 is a possible D gene (5 bases). Germline CDR1 reads MNHEY; CDR2 reads SVGAGI. The CDR3 length is 12 residues. V was cut by 6 bases and J by 12 bases, with 17 bases left in between. The DNA of the CDR3 is TGTGCCAGCAGCCGTAGCCAGGGCAGCCCTTTCTTT. Amino acid sequence: CASSRSQGSPFF.

CDR3 coding DNA: TGTGCCAGCAGCGGACAGCCAGGGGAGACCCAGTACTTC. Its protein is CASSGQPGETQYF. The chain couples TRBV5-6 to TRBJ2-5; a weak D match, TRBD1 (6 bases). This CDR3 has 13 residues. V lost 4 bases, J lost 5 bases, and 12 bases lay in between. Germline lookup yields CDR1 SGHDT and CDR2 YYEEEE.

The chain carries TRBV20-1 and TRBJ2-3; D remains unclear. V shed 6 bases and J shed 4 bases, with 8 bases lying between them. CDR1 is DFQATT and CDR2 is SNEGSKA in the germline V gene (reference sequence). This CDR3 region has 11 residues. The CDR3 DNA sequence: TGCAGTGCCCAAATGGCAGATACGCAGTATTTT. This sequence encodes CSAQMADTQYF.

This clonotype was seen at least ten times. This sequence joins TRBV28 and TRBJ2-3, with TRBD1 matching over 8 bases. Germline V gene lookup returns CDR1 MDHEN and CDR2 SYDVKM. CDR3 size: 15 residues. The V and J ends lost 0 bases and 1 base, in that order; junction bases with no gene match: 0. This CDR3 is CASSLWDRGTDTQYF. In nucleotides, the CDR3 is TGTGCCAGCAGTTTATGGGACAGGGGCACAGATACGCAGTATTTT.